The table lists the clone carrying this TCR beta chain with a few counts. Its antigen is currently unknown. The source of the sample is a study of T cell clones after liver transplantation. Study-wide context: Tolerant meant at least one year fully off immunosuppression without liver enzymes above twice normal. Findings and caveats of the study: A larger donor-reactive than third-party decline suggested partial antigen-specific deletion. Post-transplant time points were not standardized, so conclusions are preliminary.

Clones were sequenced by immunoSEQ multiplex PCR, and TCRdb holds only the in-frame ones, with some missing. Here the sample spans tens of thousands of clones, around 70% being singletons. The CDR3 runs 16 residues. Trimming took off 0 bases at V and 11 bases at J, with 20 bases between the two ends. The V gene's germline CDR1 is LGHNA and CDR2 YNFKEQ. Specimen: CD4+ T cells from blood, collected at the roughly 16-month timepoint. The J gene is TRBJ1-3, the V gene TRBV4-2; D is unclear. This TCR came from a human patient who received a liver transplant. T cells may partly derive from the graft donor. The CDR3 here is CASSQDRRTISRAIYF. The CDR3 DNA is TGTGCCAGCAGCCAAGATAGAAGGACCATCTCAAGGGCCATATATTTT.